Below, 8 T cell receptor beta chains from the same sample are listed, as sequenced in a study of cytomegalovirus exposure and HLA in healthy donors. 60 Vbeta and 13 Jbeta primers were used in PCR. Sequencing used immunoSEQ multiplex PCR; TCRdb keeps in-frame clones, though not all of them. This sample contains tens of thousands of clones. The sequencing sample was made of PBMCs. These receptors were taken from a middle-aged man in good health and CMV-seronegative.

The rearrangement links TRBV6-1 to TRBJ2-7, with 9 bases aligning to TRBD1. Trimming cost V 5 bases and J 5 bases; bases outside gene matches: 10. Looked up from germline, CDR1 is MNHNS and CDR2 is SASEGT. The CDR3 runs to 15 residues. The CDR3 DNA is TGTGCCAGCAGTTTTACTACAGGGGGCCGAGACGAGCAGTACTTC. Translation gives CASSFTTGGRDEQYF.

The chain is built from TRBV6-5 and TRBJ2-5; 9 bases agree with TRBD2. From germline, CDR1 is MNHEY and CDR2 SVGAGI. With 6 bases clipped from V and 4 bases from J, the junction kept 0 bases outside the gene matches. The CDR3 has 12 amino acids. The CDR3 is CASRTSGETQYF. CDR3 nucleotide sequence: TGTGCCAGCAGGACTAGCGGAGAGACCCAGTACTTC.

CDR3: CASSEGLAGPEVAETQYF. CDR3 DNA sequence: TGTGCCAGCAGCGAGGGACTAGCGGGGCCAGAGGTCGCAGAGACCCAGTACTTC. The chain joins TRBV9 to TRBJ2-5; 13 positions match TRBD2. V shed 3 bases and J 4 bases; nucleotides not matched to a gene: 12. Germline lookup yields CDR1 SGDLS and CDR2 YYNGEE. CDR3 size: 18 residues.

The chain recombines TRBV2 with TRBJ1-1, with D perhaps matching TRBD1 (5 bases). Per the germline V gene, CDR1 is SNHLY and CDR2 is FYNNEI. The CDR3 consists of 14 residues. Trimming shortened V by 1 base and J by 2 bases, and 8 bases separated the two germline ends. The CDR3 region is CASSEEQVNTEAFF. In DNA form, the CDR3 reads TGTGCCAGCAGTGAAGAACAGGTAAACACTGAAGCTTTCTTT.

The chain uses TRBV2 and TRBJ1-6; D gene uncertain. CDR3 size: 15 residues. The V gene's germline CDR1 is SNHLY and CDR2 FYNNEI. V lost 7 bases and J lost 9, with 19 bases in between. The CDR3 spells CASNPEGLGGSPLHF. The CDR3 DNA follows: TGTGCCAGCAATCCTGAAGGGCTCGGAGGTTCACCCCTCCACTTT.

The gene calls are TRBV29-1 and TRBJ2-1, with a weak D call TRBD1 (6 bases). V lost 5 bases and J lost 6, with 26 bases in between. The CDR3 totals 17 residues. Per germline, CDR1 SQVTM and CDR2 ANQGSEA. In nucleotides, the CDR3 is TGCAGCGTTTATCTTACCGGGACACAAGATTTTTTCAATGAGCAGTTCTTC. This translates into CSVYLTGTQDFFNEQFF.

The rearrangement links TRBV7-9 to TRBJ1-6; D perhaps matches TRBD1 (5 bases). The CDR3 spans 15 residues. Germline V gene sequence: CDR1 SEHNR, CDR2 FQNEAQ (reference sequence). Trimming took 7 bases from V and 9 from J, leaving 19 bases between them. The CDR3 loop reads CASNLSKGQGSPLHF. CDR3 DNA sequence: TGTGCCAGCAACCTTTCTAAGGGTCAGGGTTCACCCCTCCACTTT.

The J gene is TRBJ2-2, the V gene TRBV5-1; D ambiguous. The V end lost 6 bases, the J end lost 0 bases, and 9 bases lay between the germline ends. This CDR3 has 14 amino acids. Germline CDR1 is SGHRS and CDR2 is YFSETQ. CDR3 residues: CASKTTANTGELFF. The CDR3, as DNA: TGCGCCAGCAAGACAACCGCGAACACCGGGGAGCTGTTTTTT.